Below, 12 T cell receptor beta chains from the same sample are listed, as sequenced in a study of T cells after yellow fever vaccination. TCRdb independently ran MiXCR on the 5' RACE reads; one entry per CDR3 protein. The sample carries some 250,000 distinct CDR3 sequences, 3.6% recorded once. Sequenced material: PBMCs, taken 15 days after the yellow fever booster vaccination. These receptors were taken from a man between 18 and 35 years old who received the YFV17D yellow fever vaccine.

This clonotype was detected many times. This chain uses TRBV10-3 with TRBJ2-1; a possible D gene is TRBD2 (5 bases). The V gene lost 5 bases and the J gene lost 8 bases, with 19 bases spanning the gap. Germline V gene data show CDR1 as ENHRY and CDR2 as SYGVKD. This CDR3 is built from 15 residues. This CDR3 is CAISRLSPASDEQFF. CDR3 bases: TGTGCCATCAGTAGACTAAGTCCGGCTTCGGATGAGCAGTTCTTC.

This clonotype was seen ten or more times. V and J are TRBV5-5 and TRBJ1-2; maybe TRBD1 (5 bases). CDR3 length: 14 amino acids. CDR1 is SGHKS and CDR2 is YYEKEE in the germline V gene (reference sequence). Trimming removed 2 bases from V and 4 bases from J, with 12 bases in between. This CDR3 reads CASSFEGVAYGYTF. CDR3 bases: TGTGCCAGCAGCTTTGAAGGGGTTGCCTATGGCTACACCTTC.

This clonotype was found many times. J is TRBJ1-1 and V is TRBV20-1; D is perhaps TRBD1 (5 bases). Germline CDR1 is DFQATT and CDR2 is SNEGSKA (reference sequence). The CDR3 consists of 13 residues. Deletions cut 5 bases from V and 4 bases from J, with 14 bases between. DNA of the CDR3: TGCAGTGCTTACCGACAGCCGAGCACTGAAGCTTTCTTT. It translates to CSAYRQPSTEAFF.

This clonotype has a count of ten or more. The chain links TRBV12-3 or TRBV12-4 to TRBJ2-7, with TRBD2 matching over 9 bases. V gave up 5 bases and J gave up 6 bases; unmatched junction bases: 14. The CDR3 length is 16 residues. CDR3: CASSPPSSGGSGEQYF. The CDR3, as DNA: TGTGCCAGCAGTCCCCCGAGTAGCGGGGGATCTGGCGAGCAGTACTTC.

The sample holds many counts of this clonotype. The rearrangement links TRBV29-1 to TRBJ2-3; D uncertain. The CDR3 spans 12 residues. From germline, CDR1 is SQVTM and CDR2 ANQGSEA. Trimming pared 5 bases from V and 5 bases from J, leaving 11 bases between. CDR3 in amino acids: CSVFPREDTQYF. CDR3 nucleotide sequence: TGCAGCGTTTTCCCACGAGAAGATACGCAGTATTTT.

The gene calls are TRBV5-1 and TRBJ1-6, with D perhaps TRBD1 (5 bases). The CDR3 has 13 residues. V lost 5 bases and J lost 7, with 10 bases in between. Germline V gene lookup returns CDR1 SGHRS and CDR2 YFSETQ. CDR3 DNA: TGCGCCAGCAGAGAGACAGAAAATTCACCCCTCCACTTT. The encoded protein is CASRETENSPLHF.

This clonotype was detected ten times or more. The chain carries TRBV5-1 and TRBJ2-1; 7 bases are shared with TRBD2. Trimming cost V 4 bases and J 2 bases; bases outside gene matches: 6. Germline V lookup: CDR1 SGHRS, CDR2 YFSETQ. The CDR3 totals 15 residues. Here the CDR3 reads CASSTYGGAYNEQFF. CDR3 nucleotides: TGCGCCAGCAGCACCTATGGGGGGGCCTACAATGAGCAGTTCTTC.

Ten or more counts support this clonotype. CDR3 in amino acids: CASSSGGLFNEQFF. As DNA, the CDR3 is TGTGCCAGCAGCTCCGGGGGCCTTTTCAATGAGCAGTTCTTC. This sequence joins TRBV7-9 and TRBJ2-1; D is perhaps TRBD1 or TRBD2 (6 bases each). The CDR3 has 14 amino acids. V shed 4 bases and J shed 6 bases, with 13 bases lying between them. Germline V gene sequence: CDR1 SEHNR, CDR2 FQNEAQ (reference sequence).

This clonotype has ten or more counts. The rearrangement links TRBV5-8 to TRBJ2-1; D might be TRBD2 (5 bases). V was trimmed by 4 bases and J by 3 bases, leaving 8 bases between them. The CDR3 length is 13 residues. Germline V gives CDR1 SGHTS, CDR2 YDEGEE. The DNA of the CDR3 is TGTGCCAGCAGCACTGGACTCTACAATGAGCAGTTCTTC. It translates to CASSTGLYNEQFF.

This clonotype has a count of ten or more. The gene calls are TRBV5-1 and TRBJ2-3, with a tentative D call TRBD1 (6 bases). From germline, CDR1 is SGHRS and CDR2 YFSETQ. The V end lost 5 bases, the J end lost 5 bases, and 18 bases lay between the germline ends. This CDR3 comprises 15 residues. The CDR3 protein is CASSSQGEGKDTQYF. CDR3 DNA: TGCGCCAGCAGTTCACAGGGAGAAGGGAAAGATACGCAGTATTTT. The full variable domain, in which reference TRBV5-1 and TRBJ2-3 provide the parts outside the CDR3, is KAGVTQTPRYLIKTRGQQVTLSCSPISGHRSVSWYQQTPGQGLQFLFEYFSETQRNKGNFPGRFSGRQFSNSRSEMNVSTLELGDSALYLCASSSQGEGKDTQYFGPGTRLTVL.

This clonotype appeared many times. This chain uses TRBV10-3 with TRBJ2-1; maybe TRBD2 (5 bases). The V gene's germline CDR1 is ENHRY and CDR2 SYGVKD. The CDR3 contains 15 residues. Trimming took 2 bases from V and 7 from J, leaving 15 bases between them. The CDR3 loop reads CAISETSREPNEQFF. As DNA, the CDR3 is TGTGCCATCAGTGAGACCTCTAGGGAGCCAAATGAGCAGTTCTTC.

This clonotype was seen at least ten times. The chain has TRBV10-3 and TRBJ1-3; no clear D gene. The germline V and J ends were trimmed by 6 bases and 0 bases, with 12 bases remaining between them. Looked up from germline, CDR1 is ENHRY and CDR2 is SYGVKD. This CDR3 spans 15 amino acids. The CDR3 nucleotides are TGTGCCATCAGCCCCCATGGGAGCTCTGGAAACACCATATATTTT. Its translation is CAISPHGSSGNTIYF.